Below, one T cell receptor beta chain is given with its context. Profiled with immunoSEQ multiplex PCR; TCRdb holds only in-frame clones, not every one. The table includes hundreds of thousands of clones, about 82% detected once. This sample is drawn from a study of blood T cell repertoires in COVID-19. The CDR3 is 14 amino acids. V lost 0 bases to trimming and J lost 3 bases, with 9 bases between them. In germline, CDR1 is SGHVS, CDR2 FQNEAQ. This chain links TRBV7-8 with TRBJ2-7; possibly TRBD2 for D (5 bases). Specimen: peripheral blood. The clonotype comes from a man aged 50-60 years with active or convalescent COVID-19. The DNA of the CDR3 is TGTGCCAGCAGCTTAGCGGGAGCGGACTACGAGCAGTACTTC. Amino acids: CASSLAGADYEQYF.